Below are 8 T cell receptor beta chains sequenced from a single sample in a study of T cell repertoires in cytomegalovirus infection. One entry per CDR3 protein results from TCRdb running MiXCR on the reads. The table records about 230,000 distinct CDR3 sequences, roughly 20% of them present only once. Specimen: CD8+ T cells from PBMCs. The receptors derive from a human donor in good health (CMV status not recorded). Some clones in this sample may be carry-over from other donors' samples.

This clonotype was counted between two and nine times. The genes are TRBV7-6 and TRBJ2-7, with D possibly TRBD2 on 7 matching bases. Trimming cost V 2 bases and J 1 base, with 15 bases left between them. Germline assignment: CDR1 SGHVS and CDR2 FNYEAQ. This CDR3 has 16 residues. This CDR3 is CASSLSGGGPSYEQYF. The CDR3 nucleotides read TGTGCCAGCAGCTTAAGCGGCGGGGGCCCATCCTACGAGCAGTACTTC.

The table lists this clonotype with a few counts. This sequence joins TRBV27 and TRBJ2-1; TRBD1 is a possible D gene (6 bases). The CDR3 is made up of 12 amino acids. The ends were cut back, 4 bases at V and 10 bases at J, with 11 bases in the middle. Per the germline V gene, CDR1 is MNHEY and CDR2 is SMNVEV (reference sequence). This chain's CDR3 is CASSSDSQEQFF. CDR3 nucleotide sequence: TGTGCCAGCAGTTCGGACAGCCAAGAGCAGTTCTTC.

A note on this clonotype: Germline and junction disagree at one end, which may indicate a read error. This chain links TRBV28 with TRBJ1-5; tentatively, D is TRBD1 (6 bases). Per the germline V gene, CDR1 is MDHEN and CDR2 is SYDVKM. There are 22 residues in the CDR3. The CDR3 here is CPSSLSVGGAGVYGVDNQPQHF. The CDR3 region has the DNA TGTCCCAGCAGTTTATCCGTGGGGGGGGCAGGCGTGTACGGTGTCGACAATCAGCCCCAGCATTTT.

The chain couples TRBV7-8 to TRBJ2-1, with a possible D match to TRBD1 (6 bases). This CDR3 spans 15 amino acids. From germline, CDR1 is SGHVS and CDR2 FQNEAQ. Trimming cost V 5 bases and J 2 bases, with 13 bases left between them. The CDR3 loop reads CASSPQGFPYNEQFF. CDR3 nucleotide sequence: TGTGCCAGCAGCCCACAGGGATTCCCCTACAATGAGCAGTTCTTC. The variable domain in full, completed from reference TRBV7-8 and TRBJ2-1, reads GAGVSQSPRYKVAKRGQDVALRCDPISGHVSLFWYQQALGQGPEFLTYFQNEAQLDKSGLPSDRFFAERPEGSVSTLKIQRTQQEDSAVYLCASSPQGFPYNEQFFGPGTRLTVL.

In its sample, this clonotype was seen a few times. This chain connects TRBV7-6 to TRBJ1-1; D gene uncertain. Trimming removed 1 base from V and 1 base from J, with 4 bases in between. Germline values: CDR1 SGHVS, CDR2 FNYEAQ. The CDR3 has 13 amino acids. The CDR3 region is CASSLEPNTEAFF. The CDR3 nucleotides are TGTGCCAGCAGCTTAGAACCGAACACTGAAGCTTTCTTT. The full variable domain, with the rest looked up from reference TRBV7-6 and TRBJ1-1, is GAGVSQSPRYKVTKRGQDVALRCDPISGHVSLYWYRQALGQGPEFLTYFNYEAQQDKSGLPNDRFSAERPEGSISTLTIQRTEQRDSAMYRCASSLEPNTEAFFGQGTRLTVV.

This clonotype was seen a handful of times. This chain joins TRBV19 and TRBJ2-7, with a possible D match to TRBD1 (6 bases). V was pared by 5 bases and J by 11 bases, with 19 bases between. The CDR3 runs 13 residues. Germline loops: CDR1 LNHDA, CDR2 SQIVND (reference sequence). As DNA, the CDR3 is TGTGCCAGTAGTTCCAACCGGGACACGGAGAAGTACTTC. Amino acid sequence: CASSSNRDTEKYF. Using reference TRBV19 and TRBJ2-7 for the parts outside the CDR3, the full variable domain is DGGITQSPKYLFRKEGQNVTLSCEQNLNHDAMYWYRQDPGQGLRLIYYSQIVNDFQKGDIAEGYSVSREKKESFPLTVTSAQKNPTAFYLCASSSNRDTEKYFGPGTRLTVT.

This clonotype was detected a few times. This sequence joins TRBV2 and TRBJ2-7; D may be TRBD2 (5 bases). Germline values: CDR1 SNHLY, CDR2 FYNNEI. Deletions cut 7 bases from V and 5 bases from J, with 12 bases between. This CDR3 contains 12 residues. CDR3 DNA: TGTGCCAGCACCCTAGCTATGAACGAGCAGTACTTC. It yields the protein CASTLAMNEQYF. Combining the CDR3 with reference TRBV2 and TRBJ2-7 gives the whole variable domain EPEVTQTPSHQVTQMGQEVILRCVPISNHLYFYWYRQILGQKVEFLVSFYNNEISEKSEIFDDQFSVERPDGSNFTLKIRSTKLEDSAMYFCASTLAMNEQYFGPGTRLTVT.

Many counts were recorded for this clonotype. The chain joins TRBV28 to TRBJ2-7; TRBD1 or TRBD2 may be the D gene (5 bases each). The CDR3 loop spans 15 amino acids. V was pared by 6 bases and J by 3 bases, with 18 bases between. Germline V lookup: CDR1 MDHEN, CDR2 SYDVKM. In DNA form, the CDR3 reads TGTGCCAGCAGAACGAACCGGGACGGGATCTACGAGCAGTACTTC. Translating gives CASRTNRDGIYEQYF.